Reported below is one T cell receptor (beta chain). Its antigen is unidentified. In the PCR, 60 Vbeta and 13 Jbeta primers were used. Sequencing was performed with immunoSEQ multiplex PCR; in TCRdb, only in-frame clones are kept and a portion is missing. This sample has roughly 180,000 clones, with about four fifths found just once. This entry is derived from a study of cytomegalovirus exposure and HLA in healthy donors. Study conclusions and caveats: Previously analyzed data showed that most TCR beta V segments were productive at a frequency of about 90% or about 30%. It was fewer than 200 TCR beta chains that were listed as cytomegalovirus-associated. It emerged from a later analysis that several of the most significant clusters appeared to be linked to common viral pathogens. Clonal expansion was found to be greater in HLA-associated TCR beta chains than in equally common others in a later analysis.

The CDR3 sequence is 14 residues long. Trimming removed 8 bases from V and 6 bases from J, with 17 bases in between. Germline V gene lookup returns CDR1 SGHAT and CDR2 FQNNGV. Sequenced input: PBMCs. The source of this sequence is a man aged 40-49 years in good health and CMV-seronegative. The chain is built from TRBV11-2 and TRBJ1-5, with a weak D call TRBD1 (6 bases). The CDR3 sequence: CASRWGGLGQPQHF. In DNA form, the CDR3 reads TGTGCCAGCCGGTGGGGGGGGCTGGGTCAGCCCCAGCATTTT.